Listed below are T cell receptor beta chains from one sample, sequenced in a study of cytomegalovirus exposure and HLA in healthy donors. Here immunoSEQ multiplex PCR was the method, and the copy in TCRdb shows in-frame clones only, minus some. The table for this sample gives some 120,000 clones. The sample was PBMCs. The origin of the receptors is a man aged 35-49 years in good health and CMV-seropositive. Each CDR3 is given with its conserved first and last residue. A D gene is named only where the DNA matches it firmly.

d_call	v_call	j_call	cdr3_nt	cdr3_aa
-	TRBV19	TRBJ2-7	TGTGCCAGTTCGAAGGGTGGAGGGGACGAGCAGTACTTC	CASSKGGGDEQYF
TRBD2	TRBV6-1	TRBJ2-7	TGTGCCAGCAGTGAGGGACTAGCTTCCTACGAGCAGTACTTC	CASSEGLASYEQYF
-	TRBV27	TRBJ2-6	TGTGCCAGCAGTTTGGGGGGGCTTGGGGCCAACGTCCTGACTTTC	CASSLGGLGANVLTF
TRBD2	TRBV6-1	TRBJ2-3	TGTGCCAGCAGTGAAGCGCCGCTAGCGGCACGCACAGATACGCAGTATTTT	CASSEAPLAARTDTQYF
TRBD2	TRBV5-1	TRBJ2-3	TGCGCCAGCAGCTCGGTAGCGGGAGTTTCGGATACGCAGTATTTT	CASSSVAGVSDTQYF
-	TRBV29-1	TRBJ1-1	TGCAGCGTCCCGACAGATTCGAACACTGAAGCTTTCTTT	CSVPTDSNTEAFF
-	TRBV6-1	TRBJ1-1	TGTGCCAGCAGTGGCTTCTCGGGCACTGAAGCTTTCTTT	CASSGFSGTEAFF
-	TRBV25-1	TRBJ1-6	TGTGCCAGCAGTGATGGCCCAGGGACTATTGGGTCACCCCTCCACTTT	CASSDGPGTIGSPLHF
-	TRBV6-4	TRBJ2-2	TGTGCCAGCAGTGACCTGGCGGGATGGAACACCGGGGAGCTGTTTTTT	CASSDLAGWNTGELFF
TRBD2	TRBV11-2	TRBJ2-5	TGTGCCAGCAGCCGACTAGCGGGAAGGGGGGAGACCCAGTACTTC	CASSRLAGRGETQYF
-	TRBV6-6	TRBJ1-4	TGTGCCAGCAGTTTCGGACTGACTCTGTTTTTT	CASSFGLTLFF
-	TRBV19	TRBJ1-5	TGTGCCAGTAGTATCGGCAGGGCATTGAATCAGCCCCAGCATTTT	CASSIGRALNQPQHF
-	TRBV18	TRBJ1-1	TGTGCCAGCTCACCGGTCGTCGGGGAGGCGGCTTTCTTT	CASSPVVGEAAFF
TRBD1	TRBV6-5	TRBJ1-4	TGTGCCAGCAGAACCGGGACAGGGCTGGAAAAACTGTTTTTT	CASRTGTGLEKLFF
-	TRBV19	TRBJ2-7	TGTGCCAGTAGTATTGGGACTGACTCCTACGAGCAGTACTTC	CASSIGTDSYEQYF
TRBD2	TRBV11-2	TRBJ2-7	TGTGCCAGCAGCCTATGGCCTAGGACTAGCGAGGACGAGCAGTACTTC	CASSLWPRTSEDEQYF
-	TRBV7-6	TRBJ2-2	TGTGCCAGCAGCTTAGAGGGCGGGGGCTGGCTGGCCGGCGTGGCCGGGGAGCTGTTTTTT	CASSLEGGGWLAGVAGELFF
TRBD2	TRBV9	TRBJ2-5	TGTGCCAGCAGCGAACTAGCGGGGCCGAACCAAGAGACCCAGTACTTC	CASSELAGPNQETQYF
TRBD2	TRBV4-2	TRBJ2-1	TGTGCCAGCAGCCAAGATCGGGGTAGCGGGGAACCCCGATACAATGAGCAGTTCTTC	CASSQDRGSGEPRYNEQFF
-	TRBV29-1	TRBJ2-7	TGCAGCTGTGGGAGCTCCTACGAGCAGTACTTC	CSCGSSYEQYF
TRBD1	TRBV10-2	TRBJ2-3	TGCGCCAGCAGGGACAGGGGAAGCGGCGTTACGCAGTATTTT	CASRDRGSGVTQYF
-	TRBV28	TRBJ2-7	TGTGCCAGCTTCTCGCGGCCCCACCCCTACGAGCAGTACTTC	CASFSRPHPYEQYF
TRBD2	TRBV19	TRBJ2-3	TGTGCCAGTAGTACACTTCTAGCGGCAAGCACAGATACGCAGTATTTT	CASSTLLAASTDTQYF
-	TRBV6-5	TRBJ2-4	TGTGCCAGCAGTTACGCGGGCGTTGGAAACATTCAGTACTTC	CASSYAGVGNIQYF
TRBD1	TRBV9	TRBJ2-7	TGTGCCAGCAGCGGGGCAGGGGGCCCCGGCGAGCAGTACTTC	CASSGAGGPGEQYF